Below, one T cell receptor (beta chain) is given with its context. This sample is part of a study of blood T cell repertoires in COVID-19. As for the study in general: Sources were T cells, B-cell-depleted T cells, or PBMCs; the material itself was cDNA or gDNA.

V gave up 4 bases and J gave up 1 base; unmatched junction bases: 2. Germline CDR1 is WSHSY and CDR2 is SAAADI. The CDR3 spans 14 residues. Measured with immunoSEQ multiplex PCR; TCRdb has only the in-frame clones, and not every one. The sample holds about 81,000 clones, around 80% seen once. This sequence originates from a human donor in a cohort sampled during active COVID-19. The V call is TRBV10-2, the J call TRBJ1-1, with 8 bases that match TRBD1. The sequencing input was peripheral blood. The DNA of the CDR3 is TGCGCCAGCAGTGCGCAGGGGGCGAACACTGAAGCTTTCTTT. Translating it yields CASSAQGANTEAFF.